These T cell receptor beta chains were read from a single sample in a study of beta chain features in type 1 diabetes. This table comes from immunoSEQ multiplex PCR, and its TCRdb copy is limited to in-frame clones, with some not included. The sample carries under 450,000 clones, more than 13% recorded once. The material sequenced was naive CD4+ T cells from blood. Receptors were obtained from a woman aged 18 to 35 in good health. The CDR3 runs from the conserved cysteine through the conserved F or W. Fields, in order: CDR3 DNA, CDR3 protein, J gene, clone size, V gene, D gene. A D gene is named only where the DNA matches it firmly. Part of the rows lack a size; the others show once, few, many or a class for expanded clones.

TGTGCCAGCAGGCTCGGGGGACAGAGATACAATGAGCAGTTCTTC	CASRLGGQRYNEQFF	TRBJ2-1	few	TRBV6-1	NA
TGTGCCAGCAGCCCGAGGCTGGGTGACCACGAGCAGTACTTC	CASSPRLGDHEQYF	TRBJ2-7	NA	TRBV7-9	NA
TGTGCCAGCAGCTCCCCCGGGACTAGCGGGAGGAATGAGCAGTTCTTC	CASSSPGTSGRNEQFF	TRBJ2-1	NA	TRBV11-3	TRBD2
TGTGCCAGCAATTTTAACAATGAGCAGTTCTTC	CASNFNNEQFF	TRBJ2-1	few	TRBV28	NA
TGCAGCGTAGGGACTCACCGCTACGAGCAGTACTTC	CSVGTHRYEQYF	TRBJ2-7	few	TRBV29-1	NA
TGTGCTACGGGGGGGGACGGCACCGGGGAGCTGTTTTTT	CATGGDGTGELFF	TRBJ2-2	NA	TRBV7-7	TRBD2
TGCGCCAGCAGCAGGGGACAGGGGGGCTACGAGCAGTACTTC	CASSRGQGGYEQYF	TRBJ2-7	NA	TRBV5-1	TRBD1
TGCAGCGTTGGAGTTCGCGGGGTCTACTCCTACGAGCAGTACTTC	CSVGVRGVYSYEQYF	TRBJ2-7	few	TRBV29-1	NA
TGTGCCAGCACGCGGGAGGGCCGGTACAATGAGCAGTTCTTC	CASTREGRYNEQFF	TRBJ2-1	NA	TRBV6-1	TRBD2
TGTGCCAGCAGCTTAGGCCTAGCGGGAGCCCAGACCCAGTACTTC	CASSLGLAGAQTQYF	TRBJ2-5	few	TRBV7-2	TRBD2
TGTGCCAGCAGTCCCGCCGGGACAGGGAACACTGAAGCTTTCTTT	CASSPAGTGNTEAFF	TRBJ1-1	few	TRBV6-1	TRBD1
TGCAGTGCTAGGAGGTACGAGCAGTACTTC	CSARRYEQYF	TRBJ2-7	few	TRBV20-1	NA
TGTGCCAGCAGCCCGGGAGGGACTGAAGCTTTCTTT	CASSPGGTEAFF	TRBJ1-1	NA	TRBV7-6	NA
TGTGCCTGGAGATCTACAGGAACCCGCGAGCAGTACTTC	CAWRSTGTREQYF	TRBJ2-7	NA	TRBV30	NA
TGTGCCAGCTCACCACGGAGGGACAGGGAGGCCGGGGAGCTGTTTTTT	CASSPRRDREAGELFF	TRBJ2-2	NA	TRBV18	TRBD1
TGTGCCTGGAGAAGGGACAGCGGACCCTATGGCTACACCTTC	CAWRRDSGPYGYTF	TRBJ1-2	few	TRBV30	TRBD1
TGCAGCGTCAGTTCGCAGGGTAGGAGCTATGGCTACACCTTC	CSVSSQGRSYGYTF	TRBJ1-2	NA	TRBV29-1	NA
TGTGCCAGCAGCCATACTAGCGGGAGGGCCTACGAGCAGTACTTC	CASSHTSGRAYEQYF	TRBJ2-7	few	TRBV7-2	TRBD2
TGCGCCAGCAGCTTGGTAGCGGGAGGAGGCTACGAGCAGTACTTC	CASSLVAGGGYEQYF	TRBJ2-7	few	TRBV5-1	TRBD2
TGTGCCAGCAGAAGCGGGCCGGCCTTGCGTTTCTTT	CASRSGPALRFF	TRBJ1-1	NA	TRBV28	NA
TGTGCCAGCAGCGAAAATCCCAGCGGGGTCTACGAGCAGTACTTC	CASSENPSGVYEQYF	TRBJ2-7	once	TRBV9	TRBD2
TGTGCCAGCAGTTCACTGGACACTGAAGCTTTCTTT	CASSSLDTEAFF	TRBJ1-1	few	TRBV28	NA
TGTGCCAGCAGCCTCCAAAAGCCCCCCTCTGGGGCCAACGTCCTGACTTTC	CASSLQKPPSGANVLTF	TRBJ2-6	few	TRBV4-2	NA
TGCGCCAGCAGCTTGAGCCAGGGGAAAAACATTCAGTACTTC	CASSLSQGKNIQYF	TRBJ2-4	few	TRBV5-1	NA
TGTGCCAGCAGCCCGAGACAGGGGGGTTACCAAGAGACCCAGTACTTC	CASSPRQGGYQETQYF	TRBJ2-5	NA	TRBV27	TRBD1
TGTGCCACCAGCAGAGCCGGAACGGGGGACCAGGAGCAGTTCTTC	CATSRAGTGDQEQFF	TRBJ2-1	few	TRBV15	NA
TGCGCCAGCAGCGTAGACGGGAGGTCGAACACCGGGGAGCTGTTTTTT	CASSVDGRSNTGELFF	TRBJ2-2	NA	TRBV5-1	TRBD2
TGCAGCGTTGAGTCACCGGCGGGGGCTCCGGGGGGTGAGACCCAGTACTTC	CSVESPAGAPGGETQYF	TRBJ2-5	NA	TRBV29-1	NA
TGTGCCAGCAGTCTGGGGCAGGGGGTTCGCTCTGGGGCCAACGTCCTGACTTTC	CASSLGQGVRSGANVLTF	TRBJ2-6	few	TRBV28	TRBD1
TGTGCCAGCAGCCGGGCGCCTAGCGGGATCTACAATGAGCAGTTCTTC	CASSRAPSGIYNEQFF	TRBJ2-1	few	TRBV7-2	TRBD2
TGCAGCGTTGAAGCGCGCAGGGGCGGGAGGATCGATGAGCAGTTCTTC	CSVEARRGGRIDEQFF	TRBJ2-1	NA	TRBV29-1	TRBD2
TGTGCCAGCAGCCCAGGGGGTAATCAGCCCCAGCATTTT	CASSPGGNQPQHF	TRBJ1-5	few	TRBV11-2	TRBD1
TGTGCCTCCAGGTTTTTACCCCTCAACTATGGCTACACCTTC	CASRFLPLNYGYTF	TRBJ1-2	NA	TRBV30	NA
TGTGCCAGCAGTGTCAACTTGAACACTGAAGCTTTCTTT	CASSVNLNTEAFF	TRBJ1-1	few	TRBV25-1	NA
TGTGCCAGTAGTATGCGGAGCGGGAGCTCCTACGAGCAGTACTTC	CASSMRSGSSYEQYF	TRBJ2-7	few	TRBV19	TRBD2
TGTGCCAGCAGTTTATTGGGGAGGGCCTACGAAGAGACCCAGTACTTC	CASSLLGRAYEETQYF	TRBJ2-5	NA	TRBV28	TRBD2
TGTGCCAGCAGTTCACCGAGCTCCTACGAGCAGTACTTC	CASSSPSSYEQYF	TRBJ2-7	NA	TRBV27	NA
TGCAGTGTCACGGGAGACGAGACCCAGTACTTC	CSVTGDETQYF	TRBJ2-5	NA	TRBV20-1	NA
TGTGCCAGCAGTCTTCCCTCCGGGACAGCCTACGAGCAGTACTTC	CASSLPSGTAYEQYF	TRBJ2-7	NA	TRBV28	TRBD1
TGCGCCAGCAGCCAAAGGGGGGGGGAGCTGTTTTTT	CASSQRGGELFF	TRBJ2-2	few	TRBV4-3	NA
TGTGCCAGCAGCATCTACTCGGTAGATACGCAGTATTTT	CASSIYSVDTQYF	TRBJ2-3	NA	TRBV11-3	NA
TGTGCCAGCAGTTACAAAGGGGCGGGGGGAAAGAATGAGCAGTTCTTC	CASSYKGAGGKNEQFF	TRBJ2-1	NA	TRBV6-5	TRBD2
TGCGCCAGCAGCGACAACTACGAGCAGTACTTC	CASSDNYEQYF	TRBJ2-7	NA	TRBV5-1	NA
TGCGCCAGCAGTGTGGTAGCCTCCTTATACCCCCATGAGCAGTTCTTC	CASSVVASLYPHEQFF	TRBJ2-1	few	TRBV10-1	NA
TGTGCCTGGAGTGTACAGGGCAGGGGGCGCATGAACTATGGCTACACCTTC	CAWSVQGRGRMNYGYTF	TRBJ1-2	NA	TRBV30	TRBD1
TGTGCCAGTAGTATAGGAATAGCGTACGGCTACGAGCAGTACTTC	CASSIGIAYGYEQYF	TRBJ2-7	few	TRBV19	NA
TGTGCCAGCAGCCCAAGTCAGGGGCATCAGCCCCAGCATTTT	CASSPSQGHQPQHF	TRBJ1-5	NA	TRBV7-9	NA
TGTGCCAGCAGTTACTCGAGTCTGAACAACTATGGCTACACCTTC	CASSYSSLNNYGYTF	TRBJ1-2	few	TRBV6-5	NA
TGCAGCGTTGATTCATCTGGGGCCAACGTCCTGACTTTC	CSVDSSGANVLTF	TRBJ2-6	few	TRBV29-1	NA
TGTGCCAGCAGCTTAACGGAGGTGGGACAGGGGTACGAGCAGTACTTC	CASSLTEVGQGYEQYF	TRBJ2-7	NA	TRBV7-3	TRBD1
TGTGCCAGCTCCCGACAGGGAAGAGAAAAACTGTTTTTT	CASSRQGREKLFF	TRBJ1-4	few	TRBV6-5	TRBD1
TGTGCCAGCAGCTGGGAGGGAGGACACTACAATGAGCAGTTCTTC	CASSWEGGHYNEQFF	TRBJ2-1	few	TRBV11-2	TRBD2
TGTGCCAGCAGTTTTACCGGGACAGGGAGTGTCCATGGCTACACCTTC	CASSFTGTGSVHGYTF	TRBJ1-2	NA	TRBV27	TRBD1
TGCGCCAGCAGCTTAACTAGCGGCCCCTACAATGAGCAGTTCTTC	CASSLTSGPYNEQFF	TRBJ2-1	NA	TRBV5-1	TRBD2
TGTGCCAGCATCCCCCCTACGAACACTGAAGCTTTCTTT	CASIPPTNTEAFF	TRBJ1-1	NA	TRBV6-5	NA
TGTGCCAGCAGCCAGGGGGAAGTCACAGATACGCAGTATTTT	CASSQGEVTDTQYF	TRBJ2-3	NA	TRBV7-2	TRBD1
TGTGCCAGCAGTGAAGTAAGAGCGGGGGGGGCCGGGGAGCTGTTTTTT	CASSEVRAGGAGELFF	TRBJ2-2	NA	TRBV2	TRBD2
TGTGCCAGCAGCTTGAACGTGCGAAAACTGTTTTTT	CASSLNVRKLFF	TRBJ1-4	NA	TRBV7-9	NA
TGTGCCAGCAGCCCCCTAGACAGGGGGAGGCAGCCCCAGCATTTT	CASSPLDRGRQPQHF	TRBJ1-5	NA	TRBV7-9	TRBD1